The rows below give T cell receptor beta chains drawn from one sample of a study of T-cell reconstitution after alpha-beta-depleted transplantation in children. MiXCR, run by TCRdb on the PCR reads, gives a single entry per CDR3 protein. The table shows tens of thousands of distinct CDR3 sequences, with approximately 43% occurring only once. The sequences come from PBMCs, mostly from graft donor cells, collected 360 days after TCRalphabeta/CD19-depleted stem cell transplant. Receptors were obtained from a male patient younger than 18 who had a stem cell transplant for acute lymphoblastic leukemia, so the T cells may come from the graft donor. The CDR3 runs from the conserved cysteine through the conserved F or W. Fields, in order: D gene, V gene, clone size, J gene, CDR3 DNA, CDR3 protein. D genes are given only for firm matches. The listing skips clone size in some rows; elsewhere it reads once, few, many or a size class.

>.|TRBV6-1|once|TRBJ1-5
TGTGCCAGCAGCCCATCCAGCCCTGATCAGCCCCAGCATTTT
CASSPSSPDQPQHF
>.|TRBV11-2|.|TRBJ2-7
TGTGCCAGCAGCTTCGACGGGGGGCCAACCTACGAGCAGTACTTC
CASSFDGGPTYEQYF
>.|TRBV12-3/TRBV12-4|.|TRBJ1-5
TGTGCCAGCAGTCCTAGACCCCGCAATCAGCCCCAGCATTTT
CASSPRPRNQPQHF
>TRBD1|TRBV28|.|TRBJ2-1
TGTGCCAGCACCCCAGGGACAGGGGTACACAATGAGCAGTTCTTC
CASTPGTGVHNEQFF
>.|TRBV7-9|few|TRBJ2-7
TGTGCCAGCACCCCGACGAATGGGTACGAGCAGTACTTC
CASTPTNGYEQYF
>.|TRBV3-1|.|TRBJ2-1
TGTGCCAGCAGCCAAGATGCGGTTGGGAATGAGCAGTTCTTC
CASSQDAVGNEQFF
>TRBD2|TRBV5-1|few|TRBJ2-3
TGCGCCAGCAGCTTGGAAGCGGGGGACACAGATACGCAGTATTTT
CASSLEAGDTDTQYF
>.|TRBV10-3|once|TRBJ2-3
TGTGCCATCACCTCACACGTTCTCACAGATACGCAGTATTTT
CAITSHVLTDTQYF
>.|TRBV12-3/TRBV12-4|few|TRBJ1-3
TGTGCCAGCAGTCCTAACTCTGGAAACACCATATATTTT
CASSPNSGNTIYF
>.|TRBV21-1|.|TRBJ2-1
TGTGCCAGCAGCAAAGCCCAGGGGGGGAATGAGCAGTTCTTC
CASSKAQGGNEQFF